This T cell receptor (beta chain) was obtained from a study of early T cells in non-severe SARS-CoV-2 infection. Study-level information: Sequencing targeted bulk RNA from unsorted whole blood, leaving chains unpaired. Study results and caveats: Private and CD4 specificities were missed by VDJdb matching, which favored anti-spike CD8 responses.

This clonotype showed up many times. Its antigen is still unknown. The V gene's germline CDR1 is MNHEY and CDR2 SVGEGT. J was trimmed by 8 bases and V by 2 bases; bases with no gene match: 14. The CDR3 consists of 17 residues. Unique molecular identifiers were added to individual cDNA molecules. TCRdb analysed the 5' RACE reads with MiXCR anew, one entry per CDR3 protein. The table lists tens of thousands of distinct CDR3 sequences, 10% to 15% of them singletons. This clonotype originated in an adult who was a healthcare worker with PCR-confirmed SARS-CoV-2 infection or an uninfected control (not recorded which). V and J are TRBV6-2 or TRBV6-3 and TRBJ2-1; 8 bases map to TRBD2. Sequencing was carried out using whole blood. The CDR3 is CASSYDFDRGGSDEQFF. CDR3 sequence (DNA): TGTGCCAGCAGTTACGACTTTGACCGGGGGGGCTCGGATGAGCAGTTCTTC.